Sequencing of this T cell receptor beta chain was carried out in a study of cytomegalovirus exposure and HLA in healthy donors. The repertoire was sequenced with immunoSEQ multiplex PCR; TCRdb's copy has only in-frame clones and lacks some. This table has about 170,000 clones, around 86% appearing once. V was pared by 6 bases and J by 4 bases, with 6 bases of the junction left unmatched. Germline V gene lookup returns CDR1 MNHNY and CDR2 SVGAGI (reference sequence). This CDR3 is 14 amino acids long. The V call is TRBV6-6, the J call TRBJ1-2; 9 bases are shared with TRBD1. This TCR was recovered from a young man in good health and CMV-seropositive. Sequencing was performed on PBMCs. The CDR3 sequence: CASRLGQGIYGYTF. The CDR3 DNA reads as TGTGCCAGCAGATTGGGACAGGGTATCTATGGCTACACCTTC.